This TCR beta chain is drawn from a study of OX40 agonist ivuxolimab in advanced cancers. The data were produced by immunoSEQ multiplex PCR, yet TCRdb's version contains in-frame clones alone and is incomplete. The sample holds roughly 70,000 clones; 86% are singletons and the top ten take roughly 8%. With 5 bases clipped from V and 5 bases from J, the junction kept 3 bases outside the gene matches. This CDR3 has 13 amino acids. The germline CDR1 and CDR2 sequences are SGHTA and FQGNSA. The input for sequencing was CD4+ or CD8+ T cells sorted from blood, taken in a trial of the OX40 agonist ivuxolimab. This receptor was identified in an adult with an advanced solid tumor such as melanoma, head and neck, liver or kidney cancer. This sequence joins TRBV7-2 and TRBJ2-5, with 9 bases that match TRBD2. The CDR3 sequence is CASSISGGETQYF. Written as DNA, the CDR3 is TGTGCCAGCAGCATTAGCGGGGGTGAGACCCAGTACTTC.